The T cell receptor beta chain under discussion was sequenced for a study of shared clonotypes between healthy human individuals. Study-level information: Each donor had three CD4 naive, three CD4 memory, two CD8 naive and one CD8 memory plate. General study findings and limits: Incomplete sequencing of sorted subsets was indicated by rarefaction despite large depth.

On this clone itself: Its matching antigen is unknown.

The V gene lost 1 base and the J gene lost 2 bases, with 11 bases spanning the gap. The V gene's germline CDR1 is MDHEN and CDR2 SYDVKM. CDR3 size: 15 residues. The assay was immunoSEQ multiplex PCR, and TCRdb's table has in-frame clones only and misses some. The table has over a million clones, around 95% seen once. The sample taken for sequencing was naive CD4+ T cells sorted from blood. As for subset: CD45RA+ positively selected. The TCR originated in a man aged 25 to 40 in good health. The V and J genes are TRBV28 and TRBJ2-5; D not resolved. The DNA for the CDR3 is TGTGCCAGCAGTTTATCTGGCGGTTTTCAAGAGACCCAGTACTTC. Its translation is CASSLSGGFQETQYF.